Sequencing of this T cell receptor beta chain was carried out in a study of blood T cells in healthy people across ages. The overall study: With template switching, about one barcoded beta molecule was captured per two T cells. General study results and limits: The CMV status of each donor remained undetermined, and this could have confounded shifts in expanded clonotypes.

Through a sample-barcoded 5' primer and a J-beta primer mix, a second PCR was run for roughly 6 to 11 cycles. The authors tagged each cDNA molecule using a template-switch adaptor with 12 random nucleotides. TCRdb reprocessed the 5' RACE reads via MiXCR and lists one record per CDR3 protein. The profile shows some 780,000 distinct CDR3 sequences, more than 50% of them singletons. Collection of ten milliliters of peripheral blood was performed for each donor. Details on this clonotype: The antigen is not known.

Sample: blood. The TCR originated in a man in his forties or fifties in good health.

CDR3 region: CSVEDGGRSETQYF. The DNA of the CDR3 is TGCAGCGTTGAAGACGGGGGCAGGTCGGAGACCCAGTACTTC. The rearrangement uses TRBV29-1 and TRBJ2-5; D may match TRBD1 or TRBD2 (6 bases each). Germline CDR1 is SQVTM and CDR2 is ANQGSEA. The CDR3 is 14 amino acids. V was clipped by 0 bases and J by 5 bases, with 13 bases between them.